This T cell receptor (beta chain) comes out of a study of blood T cells in healthy people across ages. This clonotype appeared a few times. Using a J-beta primer mix together with a sample-barcoded 5' primer, a second PCR was run for roughly 6 to 11 cycles. Each CDR3 protein gets one entry after TCRdb re-called the 5' RACE reads with MiXCR. The repertoire has 550,000 to 600,000 distinct CDR3 sequences, 27% of them found once; the top ten carry 15% to 20%. Sequenced input: blood. The receptor was isolated from an older woman in good health.

CDR3: CASRLSGPSTDTQYF. The CDR3, as DNA: TGTGCCAGCAGGTTAAGCGGGCCTAGCACAGATACGCAGTATTTT. This chain links TRBV27 with TRBJ2-3, with D perhaps matching TRBD2 (6 bases). The CDR3 is 15 amino acids. V lost 6 bases to trimming and J lost 0 bases, with 13 bases between them. Germline CDR1 and CDR2: MNHEY and SMNVEV (reference sequence).